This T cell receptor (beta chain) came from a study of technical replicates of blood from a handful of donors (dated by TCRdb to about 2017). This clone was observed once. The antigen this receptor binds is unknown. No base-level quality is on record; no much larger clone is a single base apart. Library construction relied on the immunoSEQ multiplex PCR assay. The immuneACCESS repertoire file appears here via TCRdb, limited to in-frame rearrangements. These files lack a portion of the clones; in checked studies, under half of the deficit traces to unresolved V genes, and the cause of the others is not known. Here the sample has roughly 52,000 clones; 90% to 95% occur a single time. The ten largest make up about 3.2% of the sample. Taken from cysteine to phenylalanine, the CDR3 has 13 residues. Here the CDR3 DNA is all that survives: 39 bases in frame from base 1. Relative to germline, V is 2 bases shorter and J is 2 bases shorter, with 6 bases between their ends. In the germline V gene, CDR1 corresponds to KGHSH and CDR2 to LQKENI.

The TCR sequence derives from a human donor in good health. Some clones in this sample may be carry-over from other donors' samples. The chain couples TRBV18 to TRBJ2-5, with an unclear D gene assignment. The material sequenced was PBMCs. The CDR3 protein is CASSPEVQETQYF. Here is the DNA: TGTGCCAGCTCACCAGAGGTGCAAGAGACCCAGTACTTC. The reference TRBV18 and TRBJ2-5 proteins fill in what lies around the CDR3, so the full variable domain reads NAGVMQNPRHLVRRRGQEARLRCSPMKGHSHVYWYRQLPEEGLKFMVYLQKENIIDESGMPKERFSAEFPKEGPSILRIQQVVRGDSAAYFCASSPEVQETQYFGPGTRLLVL.